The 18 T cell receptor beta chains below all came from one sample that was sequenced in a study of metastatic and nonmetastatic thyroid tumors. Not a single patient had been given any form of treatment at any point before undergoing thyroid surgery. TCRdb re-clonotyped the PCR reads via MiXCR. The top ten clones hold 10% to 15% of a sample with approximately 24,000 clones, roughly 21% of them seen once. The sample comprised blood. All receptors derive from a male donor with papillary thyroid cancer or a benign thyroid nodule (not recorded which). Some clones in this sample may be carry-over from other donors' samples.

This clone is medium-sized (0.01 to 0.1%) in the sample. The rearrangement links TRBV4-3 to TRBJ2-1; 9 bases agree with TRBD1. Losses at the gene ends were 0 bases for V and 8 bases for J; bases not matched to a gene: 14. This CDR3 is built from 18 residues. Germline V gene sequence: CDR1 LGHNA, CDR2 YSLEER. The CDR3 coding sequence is TGCGCCAGCAGCCAAGATCTTGGGGGACAGGGTATTGAGGATGAGCAGTTCTTC. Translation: CASSQDLGGQGIEDEQFF.

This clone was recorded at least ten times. Here the CDR3 DNA reads TGTGCCAGTAGAAACAGAAGGGGAGCTAATGAAAAACTGTTTTTT. The encoded protein is CASRNRRGANEKLFF. The chain links TRBV19 to TRBJ1-4, with D possibly being TRBD1 (5 bases). Between the trimmed V and J ends, which lost 6 bases and 3 bases, there was a span of 14 bases. Germline V gene lookup returns CDR1 LNHDA and CDR2 SQIVND (reference sequence). The length of the CDR3 is 15 residues.

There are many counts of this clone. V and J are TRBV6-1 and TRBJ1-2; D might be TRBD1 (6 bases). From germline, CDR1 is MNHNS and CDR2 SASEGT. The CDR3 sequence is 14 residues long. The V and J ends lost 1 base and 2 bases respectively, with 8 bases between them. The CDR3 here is CASSEGTGNYGYTF. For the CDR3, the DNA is TGTGCCAGCAGTGAAGGTACAGGGAACTATGGCTACACCTTC.

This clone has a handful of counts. Here the CDR3 reads CATSRDGGTGNTIYF. The CDR3 DNA is TGTGCCACCAGCAGAGATGGGGGGACTGGAAACACCATATATTTT. The rearrangement joins TRBV15 to TRBJ1-3; tentatively, D is TRBD1 (5 bases). Germline lookup yields CDR1 LNHNV and CDR2 YYDKDF (reference sequence). The CDR3 sequence is 15 residues long. V was pared by 0 bases and J by 2 bases, with 8 bases between.

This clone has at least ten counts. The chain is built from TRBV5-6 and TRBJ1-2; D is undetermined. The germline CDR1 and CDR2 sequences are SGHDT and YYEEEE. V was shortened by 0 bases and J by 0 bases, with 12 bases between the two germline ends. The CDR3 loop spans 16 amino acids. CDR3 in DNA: TGTGCCAGCAGCTTGGAAGGGAGGGTGGCTAACTATGGCTACACCTTC. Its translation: CASSLEGRVANYGYTF.

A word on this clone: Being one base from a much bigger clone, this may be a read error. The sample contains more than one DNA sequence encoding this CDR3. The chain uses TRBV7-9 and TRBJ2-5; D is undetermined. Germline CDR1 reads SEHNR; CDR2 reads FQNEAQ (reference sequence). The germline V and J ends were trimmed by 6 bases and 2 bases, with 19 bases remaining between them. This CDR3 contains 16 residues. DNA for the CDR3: TGTGCCAGCAGTGACTCCCTACATGGTCCTCAAGAGACCCAGTACTTC. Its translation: CASSDSLHGPQETQYF.

CDR3: CASSPTLSSYEQYF. The CDR3 DNA sequence: TGTGCCAGCAGCCCCACCCTGAGCTCCTACGAGCAGTACTTC. The genes are TRBV7-2 and TRBJ2-7; no clear D gene. The germline V and J ends were trimmed by 5 bases and 0 bases, with 11 bases remaining between them. Germline V gene sequence: CDR1 SGHTA, CDR2 FQGNSA. The CDR3 spans 14 residues.

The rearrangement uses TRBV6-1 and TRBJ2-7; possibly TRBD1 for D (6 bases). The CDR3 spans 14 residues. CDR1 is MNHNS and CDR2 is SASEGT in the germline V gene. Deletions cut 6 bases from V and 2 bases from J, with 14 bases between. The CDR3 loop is CASRPGHSAYEQYF. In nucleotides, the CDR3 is TGTGCCAGCAGGCCGGGACATTCCGCCTACGAGCAGTACTTC.

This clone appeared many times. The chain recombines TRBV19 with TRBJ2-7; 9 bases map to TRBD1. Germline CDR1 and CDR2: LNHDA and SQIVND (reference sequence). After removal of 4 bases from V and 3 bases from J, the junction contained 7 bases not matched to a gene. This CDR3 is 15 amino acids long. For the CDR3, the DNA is TGTGCCAGTAGTACCGTGGGACAGGGCTTCTACGAGCAGTACTTC. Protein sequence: CASSTVGQGFYEQYF.

The CDR3 spells CASSQTRGGSGETQYF. In nucleotides, the CDR3 is TGTGCCAGCAGCCAAACCCGAGGGGGGAGCGGAGAGACCCAGTACTTC. The chain couples TRBV7-9 to TRBJ2-5, with D perhaps TRBD1 or TRBD2 (6 bases each). This CDR3 spans 16 amino acids. The germline CDR1 and CDR2 sequences are SEHNR and FQNEAQ (reference sequence). Trimming removed 5 bases at V and 4 bases at J, with 20 bases between.

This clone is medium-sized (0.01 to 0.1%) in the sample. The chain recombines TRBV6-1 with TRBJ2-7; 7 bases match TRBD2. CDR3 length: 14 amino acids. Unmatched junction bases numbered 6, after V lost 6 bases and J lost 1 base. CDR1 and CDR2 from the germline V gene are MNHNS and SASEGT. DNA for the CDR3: TGTGCCAGCAGCGGCGGGGGTGATTCCTACGAGCAGTACTTC. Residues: CASSGGGDSYEQYF.

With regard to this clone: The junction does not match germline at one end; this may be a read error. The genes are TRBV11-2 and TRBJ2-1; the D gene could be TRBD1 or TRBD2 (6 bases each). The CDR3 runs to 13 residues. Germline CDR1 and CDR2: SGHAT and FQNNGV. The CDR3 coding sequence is TGTGCCAGCATCTTAGGGGGGATGAATGAGCAGTTCTTT. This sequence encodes CASILGGMNEQFF.

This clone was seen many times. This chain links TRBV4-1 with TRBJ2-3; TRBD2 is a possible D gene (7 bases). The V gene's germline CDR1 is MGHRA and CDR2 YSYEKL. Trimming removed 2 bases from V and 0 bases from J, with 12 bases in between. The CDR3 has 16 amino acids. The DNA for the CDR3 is TGCGCCAGCAGCCAAACGAGCGGGACAAGCACAGATACGCAGTATTTT. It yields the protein CASSQTSGTSTDTQYF.

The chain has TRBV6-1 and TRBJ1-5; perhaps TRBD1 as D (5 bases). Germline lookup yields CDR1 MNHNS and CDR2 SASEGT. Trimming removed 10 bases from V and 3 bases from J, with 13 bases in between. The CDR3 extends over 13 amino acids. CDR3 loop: CATRVRDNQPQHF. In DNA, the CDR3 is TGTGCCACCAGGGTAAGGGACAATCAGCCCCAGCATTTT.

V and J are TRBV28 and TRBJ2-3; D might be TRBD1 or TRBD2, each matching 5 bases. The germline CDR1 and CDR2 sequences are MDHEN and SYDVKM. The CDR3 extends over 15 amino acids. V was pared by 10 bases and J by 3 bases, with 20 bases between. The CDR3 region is CAISPQTGTTDTQYF. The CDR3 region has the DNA TGTGCCATTAGTCCGCAGACTGGGACGACAGATACGCAGTATTTT.

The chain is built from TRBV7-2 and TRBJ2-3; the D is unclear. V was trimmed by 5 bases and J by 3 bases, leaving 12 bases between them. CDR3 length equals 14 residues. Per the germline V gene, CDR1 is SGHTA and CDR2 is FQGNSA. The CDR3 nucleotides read TGTGCCAGCAGCGTCTATATGATGACAGATACGCAGTATTTT. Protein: CASSVYMMTDTQYF.

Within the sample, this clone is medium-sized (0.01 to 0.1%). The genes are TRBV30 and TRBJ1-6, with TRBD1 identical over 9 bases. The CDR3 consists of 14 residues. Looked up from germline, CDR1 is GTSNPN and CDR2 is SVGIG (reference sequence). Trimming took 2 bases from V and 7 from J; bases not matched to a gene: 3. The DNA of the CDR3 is TGTGCCTGGAGTCTAGGGACAGGGAATTCACCCCTCCACTTT. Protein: CAWSLGTGNSPLHF.

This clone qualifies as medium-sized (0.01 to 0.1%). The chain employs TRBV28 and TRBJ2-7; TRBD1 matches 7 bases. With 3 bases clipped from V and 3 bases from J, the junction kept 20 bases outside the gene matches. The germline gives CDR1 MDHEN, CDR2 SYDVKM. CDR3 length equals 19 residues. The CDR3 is CASSLLGTVGWLGVYEQYF. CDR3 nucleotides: TGTGCCAGCAGTTTGTTAGGGACAGTTGGTTGGTTGGGGGTCTACGAGCAGTACTTC.